Following are 8 T cell receptor beta chains from one sample sequenced in a study of T-cell memory formation after mild COVID-19. TCRdb re-derived calls from the 5' RACE reads in MiXCR, one entry per CDR3 protein. The data show roughly 350,000 distinct CDR3 sequences, under 25% seen once. The sequenced sample consisted of PBMCs or a T cell subset sorted from them (not recorded which). These receptors originate from an adult woman who had mild COVID-19 (a few samples of this study predate the infection). Cell type and time point are not known.

This clonotype was seen a few times. This sequence joins TRBV27 and TRBJ2-1, with D possibly being TRBD2 (6 bases). The CDR3 totals 14 residues. Between the trimmed V and J ends, which lost 7 bases and 5 bases, there was a span of 15 bases. Per germline, CDR1 MNHEY and CDR2 SMNVEV (reference sequence). As DNA, the CDR3 is TGTGCCAGCACCTATCTCGGCGGGGACAATGAGCAGTTCTTC. It encodes CASTYLGGDNEQFF.

The chain uses TRBV7-9 and TRBJ1-4; D is ambiguous. CDR3 length: 16 residues. V was shortened by 2 bases and J by 0 bases, with 10 bases between the two germline ends. Germline-derived CDR1 and CDR2 are SEHNR and FQNEAQ (reference sequence). CDR3 sequence reads: CASSLRVGATNEKLFF. The CDR3 bases are TGTGCCAGCAGCTTACGCGTCGGGGCAACTAATGAAAAACTGTTTTTT.

This clonotype was observed a single time. The chain has TRBV19 and TRBJ2-2; the D gene could be TRBD1 or TRBD2 (5 bases each). Germline CDR1 LNHDA, CDR2 SQIVND (reference sequence). The V end lost 5 bases, the J end lost 13 bases, and 11 bases lay between the germline ends. The CDR3 contains 11 residues. The CDR3 loop reads CASSALGTLFF. The CDR3 DNA is TGTGCCAGTAGTGCTCTTGGGACGCTGTTTTTT.

This clonotype was found a few times. The chain links TRBV7-2 to TRBJ2-5; D is perhaps TRBD1 or TRBD2 (5 bases each). The CDR3 contains 14 residues. V shed 1 base and J shed 5 bases, with 11 bases lying between them. Germline assignment: CDR1 SGHTA and CDR2 FQGNSA. The CDR3 loop reads CASSLGGNEETQYF. The CDR3 bases are TGTGCCAGCAGCTTAGGGGGGAATGAGGAGACCCAGTACTTC. Based on the CDR3 plus reference TRBV7-2 and TRBJ2-5, the full variable domain is GAGVSQSPSNKVTEKGKDVELRCDPISGHTALYWYRQSLGQGLEFLIYFQGNSAPDKSGLPSDRFSAERTGGSVSTLTIQRTQQEDSAVYLCASSLGGNEETQYFGPGTRLLVL.

This clonotype has only a few counts. V usage is TRBV13 and J usage is TRBJ2-7; 9 bases are a match to TRBD2. The CDR3 covers 14 residues. Looked up from germline, CDR1 is PRHDT and CDR2 is FYEKMQ (reference sequence). J was trimmed by 7 bases and V by 4 bases; bases with no gene match: 8. The CDR3 sequence is CASSSGSGSVEQYF. CDR3 nucleotide sequence: TGTGCCAGCAGCTCGGGTAGCGGGAGCGTTGAGCAGTACTTC.

This clonotype appeared a few times. The chain combines TRBV20-1 with TRBJ2-7; TRBD1 matches at 9 bases. The germline V gene has CDR1 DFQATT and CDR2 SNEGSKA (reference sequence). V was pared by 0 bases and J by 2 bases, with 8 bases of the junction left unmatched. The CDR3 loop spans 16 amino acids. CDR3 DNA sequence: TGCAGTGCTAGAGATACAGGGGGCGCAAACGCCTACGAGCAGTACTTC. The encoded protein is CSARDTGGANAYEQYF.

This clonotype has a handful of counts. The chain carries TRBV12-3 or TRBV12-4 and TRBJ2-2, with D perhaps TRBD1 or TRBD2 (6 bases each). V lost 3 bases to trimming and J lost 3 bases, with 8 bases between them. The CDR3 consists of 14 residues. CDR3 region: CASSFRGHTGELFF. CDR3 bases: TGTGCCAGCAGTTTTCGGGGGCACACCGGGGAGCTGTTTTTT.

V is TRBV27 and J is TRBJ2-5; D call uncertain. Germline V gene lookup returns CDR1 MNHEY and CDR2 SMNVEV (reference sequence). This CDR3 is 14 amino acids long. The ends were cut back, 5 bases at V and 0 bases at J, with 10 bases in the middle. This CDR3 is CASSPGRHQETQYF. The CDR3 bases are TGTGCCAGCAGTCCCGGCAGACACCAAGAGACCCAGTACTTC.